The 29 T cell receptor beta chains listed next were all sequenced from one sample in a study of PD-1 blockade in classical Hodgkin lymphoma. There was relapse after autologous stem cell transplantation in every patient, and there was variation in brentuximab vedotin exposure. Generated by immunoSEQ multiplex PCR, the TCRdb table keeps only in-frame clones and is missing some. There are more than 40,000 clones in the sample; around nine tenths occur only once, and over 8% lies in the top ten. The sample was peripheral blood mononuclear cells (PBMCs), taken at baseline. The receptors shown here come from a human donor with classical Hodgkin lymphoma.

This clone was picked up one time. V gene TRBV5-1 combines with J gene TRBJ1-2, with D perhaps matching TRBD1 (6 bases). V shed 3 bases and J shed 8 bases, with 14 bases lying between them. CDR1 and CDR2 (germline): SGHRS, YFSETQ. The CDR3 spans 13 residues. The CDR3 nucleotides read TGCGCCAGCAGCTCGCCCGGGACATCGGGCTACACCTTC. Translation: CASSSPGTSGYTF.

The rearrangement joins TRBV6-4 to TRBJ2-3, with TRBD2 matching 8 bases. V was pared by 3 bases and J by 0 bases, with 5 bases of the junction left unmatched. CDR1 and CDR2 from the germline V gene are MRHNA and SNTAGT. The CDR3 runs 16 residues. CDR3 nucleotide sequence: TGTGCCAGCAGTGAATCAGCGGGAGATAGCACAGATACGCAGTATTTT. Its protein is CASSESAGDSTDTQYF.

V and J are TRBV7-2 and TRBJ1-4; D ambiguous. The CDR3 contains 13 residues. The germline gives CDR1 SGHTA, CDR2 FQGNSA. The V end was cut by 2 bases, the J end by 5 bases, with 6 bases between. The CDR3 reads CASSLYKNEKLFF. The CDR3 DNA sequence: TGTGCCAGCAGCTTATACAAGAATGAAAAACTGTTTTTT.

J is TRBJ2-7 and V is TRBV6-6; 10 bases agree with TRBD1. Germline loops: CDR1 MNHNY, CDR2 SVGAGI (reference sequence). The V and J ends lost 6 bases and 3 bases, in that order; junction bases with no gene match: 8. The CDR3 has 15 amino acids. The CDR3 protein is CASRTGTGDRYEQYF. CDR3 sequence (DNA): TGTGCCAGCAGGACCGGGACAGGGGACCGCTACGAGCAGTACTTC.

The chain carries TRBV11-1 and TRBJ2-1, with a tentative D call TRBD2 (5 bases). Germline CDR1 is SGHAT and CDR2 is FQDESV (reference sequence). Trimming pared 8 bases from V and 0 bases from J, leaving 26 bases between. The CDR3 loop spans 19 amino acids. The CDR3 nucleotides are TGTGCCAGCCGTCTTAGCACCTTTTTGGGAGTTAGCTCCTACAATGAGCAGTTCTTC. It translates to CASRLSTFLGVSSYNEQFF.

The chain uses TRBV10-1 and TRBJ1-1; 12 nucleotides agree with TRBD1. CDR1 WNHNN and CDR2 SYGVQD come from the germline V gene (reference sequence). Trimming took 7 bases from V and 8 from J; bases not matched to a gene: 8. CDR3 length: 14 residues. CDR3 loop: CASKSGTGGAEAFF. The DNA for the CDR3 is TGCGCCAGCAAATCCGGGACAGGGGGCGCGGAAGCTTTCTTT.

This chain links TRBV4-1 with TRBJ1-1; D remains unclear. V lost 0 bases, J lost 4 bases, and 9 bases lay in between. CDR1 and CDR2 (germline): MGHRA, YSYEKL. This CDR3 comprises 14 residues. CDR3 bases: TGCGCCAGCAGCCAAGAAGGAGGGAGCACTGAAGCTTTCTTT. It specifies CASSQEGGSTEAFF.

This sequence joins TRBV4-2 and TRBJ1-2; 9 bases fit TRBD1. The CDR3 runs 15 residues. With 0 bases clipped from V and 4 bases from J, the junction kept 3 bases outside the gene matches. Germline V CDR1 and CDR2: LGHNA, YNFKEQ. CDR3 bases: TGTGCCAGCAGCCAAGATGACAGGGGGGGCTATGGCTACACCTTC. Amino acid sequence: CASSQDDRGGYGYTF.

V and J are TRBV9 and TRBJ1-1; D remains ambiguous. V shed 4 bases and J shed 5 bases, with 18 bases lying between them. Germline V CDR1 and CDR2: SGDLS, YYNGEE. The length of the CDR3 is 15 residues. CDR3 region: CASSPSPIFGTEAFF. CDR3 DNA sequence: TGTGCCAGCAGCCCAAGTCCGATTTTTGGGACTGAAGCTTTCTTT.

The chain links TRBV9 to TRBJ2-1; weak D call: TRBD2 (6 bases). The CDR3 is 12 residues long. Germline V gene sequence: CDR1 SGDLS, CDR2 YYNGEE. The V end lost 7 bases, the J end lost 10 bases, and 15 bases lay between the germline ends. The DNA for the CDR3 is TGTGCCAGCGGGGTCTCCGGGGGAGAGCAGTTCTTC. It specifies CASGVSGGEQFF.

The genes are TRBV18 and TRBJ2-5, with D possibly TRBD2 on 6 matching bases. CDR1 is KGHSH, CDR2 LQKENI, per germline. This CDR3 comprises 15 residues. Trimming left V 0 bases short and J 0 bases short, with 8 bases between. The CDR3 is CASSPPRDYQETQYF. The CDR3 nucleotides read TGTGCCAGCTCACCACCCCGGGACTACCAAGAGACCCAGTACTTC.

This clone has a handful of counts. The V and J genes are TRBV2 and TRBJ2-7, with D unclear. V gave up 3 bases and J gave up 1 base, with 16 bases separating them. Germline CDR1 reads SNHLY; CDR2 reads FYNNEI. CDR3 length: 16 amino acids. CDR3 coding DNA: TGTGCCAGCAGTGATAGGTTCGTCCACCCATCCTACGAGCAGTACTTC. Translating gives CASSDRFVHPSYEQYF.

The chain combines TRBV10-1 with TRBJ2-5; no clear D gene. The V end lost 3 bases, the J end lost 2 bases, and 10 bases lay between the germline ends. Germline V gene lookup returns CDR1 WNHNN and CDR2 SYGVQD (reference sequence). This CDR3 region has 14 residues. CDR3 bases: TGCGCCAGCAGTGAAAGTTTCGGACAAGAGACCCAGTACTTC. Amino acid sequence: CASSESFGQETQYF.

The CDR3 is CASSLYPLTQQSRANVLTF. The CDR3 DNA follows: TGCGCCAGCAGTCTCTACCCGCTAACGCAACAAAGTCGGGCCAACGTCCTGACTTTC. The genes are TRBV23-1 and TRBJ2-6, with D hard to call. TRBV23-1 is an ORF for which the function is uncertain. Trimming cost V 4 bases and J 5 bases, with 24 bases left between them. The CDR3 has 19 residues.

The chain joins TRBV2 to TRBJ2-7, with a tentative D call TRBD2 (6 bases). Germline values: CDR1 SNHLY, CDR2 FYNNEI. The CDR3 sequence is 13 residues long. The V end was cut by 6 bases, the J end by 7 bases, with 16 bases between. The CDR3 loop is CASRAEGVGEQYF. The CDR3 DNA follows: TGTGCCAGCAGGGCGGAGGGAGTGGGTGAGCAGTACTTC.

The chain carries TRBV19 and TRBJ1-1, with TRBD1 matching 8 bases. This CDR3 is built from 16 residues. Germline V gene lookup returns CDR1 LNHDA and CDR2 SQIVND (reference sequence). After removal of 1 base from V and 11 bases from J, the junction contained 15 bases not matched to a gene. CDR3 protein: CASSIVVGQGLIGAFF. The CDR3 bases are TGTGCCAGTAGTATAGTCGTCGGACAGGGACTAATAGGCGCTTTCTTT.

In its sample, this clone ranks as medium-sized. This chain connects TRBV7-9 to TRBJ1-1, with TRBD1 matching over 8 bases. This CDR3 region has 15 residues. Germline V gene data show CDR1 as SEHNR and CDR2 as FQNEAQ (reference sequence). J was trimmed by 3 bases and V by 5 bases; bases with no gene match: 8. As DNA, the CDR3 is TGTGCCAGCAGCCAAAAGACAGGGGTCCACACTGAAGCTTTCTTT. Protein sequence: CASSQKTGVHTEAFF.

This rearrangement joins TRBV5-1 to TRBJ1-1, with TRBD1 matching 7 bases. Germline V gives CDR1 SGHRS, CDR2 YFSETQ. This CDR3 spans 15 amino acids. V gave up 4 bases and J gave up 0 bases; unmatched junction bases: 6. In DNA, the CDR3 is TGCGCCAGCAGCCGTCGACAGGGCATGAACACTGAAGCTTTCTTT. This encodes CASSRRQGMNTEAFF. Filled out from reference TRBV5-1 and TRBJ1-1, the complete variable domain reads KAGVTQTPRYLIKTRGQQVTLSCSPISGHRSVSWYQQTPGQGLQFLFEYFSETQRNKGNFPGRFSGRQFSNSRSEMNVSTLELGDSALYLCASSRRQGMNTEAFFGQGTRLTVV.

The chain recombines TRBV15 with TRBJ2-3; possibly TRBD1 for D (5 bases). The CDR3 contains 16 residues. Germline V gene lookup returns CDR1 LNHNV and CDR2 YYDKDF (reference sequence). Trimming removed 3 bases at V and 5 bases at J, with 18 bases between. CDR3 coding DNA: TGTGCCACCAGCAGGGAACAGGTCCGAACGAGAGATACGCAGTATTTT. Its translation: CATSREQVRTRDTQYF.

The J gene is TRBJ2-3, the V gene TRBV2; 8 positions match TRBD2. CDR1 is SNHLY and CDR2 is FYNNEI in the germline V gene. J lost 2 bases, V lost 6 bases, and 7 bases had no gene match. CDR3 length: 15 residues. The CDR3 region is CASRKTAGVTDTQYF. CDR3 in DNA: TGTGCCAGCAGGAAAACAGCGGGGGTCACAGATACGCAGTATTTT.

This chain connects TRBV5-8 to TRBJ2-7, with D perhaps given as TRBD1 or TRBD2 (6 bases each). Germline V gene sequence: CDR1 SGHTS, CDR2 YDEGEE. This CDR3 contains 15 residues. Trimming shortened V by 0 bases and J by 2 bases, and 12 bases separated the two germline ends. The CDR3 protein is CASSLAGGAAYEQYF. CDR3 coding DNA: TGTGCCAGCAGCTTGGCCGGGGGCGCGGCCTACGAGCAGTACTTC.

The chain uses TRBV11-2 and TRBJ2-7; no definite D call. CDR3 length: 12 residues. The V gene lost 4 bases and the J gene lost 3 bases, with 7 bases spanning the gap. CDR1 and CDR2 (germline): SGHAT, FQNNGV. CDR3 loop: CASSSDGYEQYF. The CDR3 DNA reads as TGTGCCAGCAGCTCTGACGGCTACGAGCAGTACTTC.

This clone was seen a single time. The V gene is TRBV18, the J gene TRBJ1-2; D may be TRBD1 (6 bases). There are 15 residues in the CDR3. Trimming left V 2 bases short and J 0 bases short, with 10 bases between. The V gene's germline CDR1 is KGHSH and CDR2 LQKENI. The CDR3 sequence is CASSPKTGTNYGYTF. The CDR3 DNA reads as TGTGCCAGCTCACCAAAGACAGGCACTAACTATGGCTACACCTTC.

The chain carries TRBV2 and TRBJ1-5; 8 bases match TRBD1. Germline trimming cut 2 bases from V and 0 bases from J; bases unmatched to any gene: 6. The CDR3 totals 17 residues. Per germline, CDR1 SNHLY and CDR2 FYNNEI. The CDR3: CASSEWGTGNSNQPQHF. For the CDR3, the DNA is TGTGCCAGCAGTGAATGGGGGACAGGAAATAGCAATCAGCCCCAGCATTTT.

J is TRBJ1-2 and V is TRBV10-3, with 12 bases fitting TRBD1. The ends lost 7 bases at V and 7 bases at J; junction bases unmatched: 4. The CDR3 has 13 amino acids. In germline, CDR1 is ENHRY, CDR2 SYGVKD. CDR3 region: CAITGTGGIGYTF. The CDR3 coding sequence is TGTGCCATCACCGGGACAGGGGGCATTGGCTACACCTTC.

In its sample, this clone was seen once. The V gene is TRBV18, the J gene TRBJ2-7; 8 bases map to TRBD1. CDR3 size: 14 residues. Germline V gives CDR1 KGHSH, CDR2 LQKENI. The V and J ends lost 3 bases and 7 bases, in that order; junction bases with no gene match: 8. CDR3 region: CASSPSQGAGEQYF. In DNA, the CDR3 is TGTGCCAGCTCACCGTCGCAGGGGGCTGGGGAGCAGTACTTC.

This CDR3 is CSDGQGNQPQHF. The CDR3, as DNA: TGCAGCGACGGACAGGGAAATCAGCCCCAGCATTTT. This rearrangement joins TRBV29-1 to TRBJ1-5; 8 nucleotides agree with TRBD1. The CDR3 extends over 12 amino acids. The trim removed 7 bases at V and 4 bases at J, leaving 3 bases unmatched. Per the germline V gene, CDR1 is SQVTM and CDR2 is ANQGSEA.

The rearrangement joins TRBV21-1 to TRBJ1-1. TRBV21-1 is reported as a pseudogene. This CDR3 region has 18 residues. The CDR3 coding sequence is TGTGCCAGCAGCAAACCGAAGGGGGTTTCGCGGGGGAACACTGAAGCTTTCTTT. Its translation is CASSKPKGVSRGNTEAFF.

In this sample, this clone turned up once. This rearrangement joins TRBV7-7 to TRBJ2-1, with TRBD2 matching 8 bases. The trim removed 1 base at V and 7 bases at J, leaving 12 bases unmatched. The CDR3 has 17 residues. Germline V gene lookup returns CDR1 SSHAT and CDR2 FNYEAQ (reference sequence). CDR3 protein: CASSLGSAGGFMNEQFF. The CDR3, as DNA: TGTGCCAGCAGCTTAGGATCGGCGGGAGGTTTCATGAATGAGCAGTTCTTC.